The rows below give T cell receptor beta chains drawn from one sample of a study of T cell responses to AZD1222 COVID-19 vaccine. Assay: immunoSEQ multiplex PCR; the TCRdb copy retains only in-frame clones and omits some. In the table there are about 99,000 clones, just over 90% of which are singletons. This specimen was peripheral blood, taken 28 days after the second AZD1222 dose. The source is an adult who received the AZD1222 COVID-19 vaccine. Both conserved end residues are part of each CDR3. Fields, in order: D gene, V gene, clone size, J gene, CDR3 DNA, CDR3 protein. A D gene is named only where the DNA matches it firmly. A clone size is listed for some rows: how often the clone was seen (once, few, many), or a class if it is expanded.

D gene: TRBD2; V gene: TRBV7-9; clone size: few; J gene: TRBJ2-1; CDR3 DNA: TGTGCCAGCGGCTGGACTAGCTACAATGAGCAGTTCTTC; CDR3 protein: CASGWTSYNEQFF
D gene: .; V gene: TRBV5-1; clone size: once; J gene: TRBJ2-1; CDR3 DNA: TGCGCCAGCAGGAAGGACCATGAGCAGTTCTTC; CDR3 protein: CASRKDHEQFF
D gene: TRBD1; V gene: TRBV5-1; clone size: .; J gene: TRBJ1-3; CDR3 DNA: TGCGCCAGCAGCTTGGGACAGGGGCCAAGAAACACCATATATTTT; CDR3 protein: CASSLGQGPRNTIYF
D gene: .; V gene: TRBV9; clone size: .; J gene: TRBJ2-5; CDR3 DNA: TGTGCCAGCAGCGAAGGCGTGGGTTTTCCCCAAGAGACCCAGTACTTC; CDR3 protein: CASSEGVGFPQETQYF
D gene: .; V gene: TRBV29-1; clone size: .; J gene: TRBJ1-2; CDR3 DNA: TGCAGCGCGGAACAGGGTTCGTATGGCTACACCTTC; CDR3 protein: CSAEQGSYGYTF
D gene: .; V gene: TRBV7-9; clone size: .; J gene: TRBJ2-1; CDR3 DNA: TGTGCCAGCAGCTCCGGGTCAGGCGCCTACAATGAGCAGTTCTTC; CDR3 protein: CASSSGSGAYNEQFF
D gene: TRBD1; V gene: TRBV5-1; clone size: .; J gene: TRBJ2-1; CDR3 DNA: TGCGCCAGCAGCCAGACAGGGGGCTACAATGAGCAGTTCTTC; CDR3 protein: CASSQTGGYNEQFF
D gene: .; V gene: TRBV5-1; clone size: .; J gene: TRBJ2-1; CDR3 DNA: TGCGCCAGCAGCTTGGGGGCGGCCGGGAATGAGCAGTTCTTC; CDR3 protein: CASSLGAAGNEQFF
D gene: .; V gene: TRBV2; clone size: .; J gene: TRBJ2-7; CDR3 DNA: TGTGCCAGCGGAATTAGCGGCTCCTACGAGCAGTACTTC; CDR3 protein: CASGISGSYEQYF
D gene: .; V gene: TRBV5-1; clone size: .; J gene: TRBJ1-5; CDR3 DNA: TGCGCCAGCAGCTTGGACGGAGGCAATCAGCCCCAGCATTTT; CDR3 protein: CASSLDGGNQPQHF
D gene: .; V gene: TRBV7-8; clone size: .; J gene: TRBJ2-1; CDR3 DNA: TGTGCCAGCAGCTTAGCGAGGCGGGCCAGGGGCGCCGGGAACTACAATGAGCAGTTCTTC; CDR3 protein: CASSLARRARGAGNYNEQFF
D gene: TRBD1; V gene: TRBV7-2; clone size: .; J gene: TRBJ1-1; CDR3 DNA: TGTGCCAGCAGACAGGGACAGGGGAACACTGAAGCTTTCTTT; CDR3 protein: CASRQGQGNTEAFF
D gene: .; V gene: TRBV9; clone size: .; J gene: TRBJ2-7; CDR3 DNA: TGTGCCAGCAGCGTAGCTCCGGGGGAGGGGGGATACGAGCAGTACTTC; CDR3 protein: CASSVAPGEGGYEQYF
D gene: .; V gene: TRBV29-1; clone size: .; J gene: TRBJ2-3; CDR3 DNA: TGCAGCGCCCCCTGGGGGTTAGGTACGCAGTATTTT; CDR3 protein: CSAPWGLGTQYF
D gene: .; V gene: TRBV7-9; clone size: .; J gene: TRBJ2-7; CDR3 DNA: TGTGCCAGCAGCTTAGGATCTACTGGAGACTACGAGCAGTACTTC; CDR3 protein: CASSLGSTGDYEQYF
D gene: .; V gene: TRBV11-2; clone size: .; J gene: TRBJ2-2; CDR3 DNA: TGTGCCAGCAGGCCACCATCCCTAGCAACCGGGGAGCTGTTTTTT; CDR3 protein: CASRPPSLATGELFF
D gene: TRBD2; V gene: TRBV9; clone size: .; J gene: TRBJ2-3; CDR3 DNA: TGTGCCAGCAGCGCCCCCGGACTAGCAGCGGATACGCAGTATTTT; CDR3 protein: CASSAPGLAADTQYF
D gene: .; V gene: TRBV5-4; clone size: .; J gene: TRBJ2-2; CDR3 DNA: TGTGCCAGCAGCTTTGGGTCCGGGGAGCTGTTTTTT; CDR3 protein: CASSFGSGELFF
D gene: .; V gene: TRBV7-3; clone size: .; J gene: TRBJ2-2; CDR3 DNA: TGTGCCAGCAGTAGAGGGCAGGGACGCACCGGGGAGCTGTTTTTT; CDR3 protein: CASSRGQGRTGELFF
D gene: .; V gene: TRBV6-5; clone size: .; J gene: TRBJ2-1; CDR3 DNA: TGTGCCAGCAGTTACGGGGGGAGGCCGTTCTTC; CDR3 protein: CASSYGGRPFF
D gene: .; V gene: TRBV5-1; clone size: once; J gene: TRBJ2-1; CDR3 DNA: TGCGCCAGCAGCTCCTCGCTAGGGGGCTCCTACAATGAGCAGTTCTTC; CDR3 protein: CASSSSLGGSYNEQFF
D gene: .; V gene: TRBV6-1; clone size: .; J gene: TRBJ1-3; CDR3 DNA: TGTGCCAGCAGTGATACAGGGCAAATTGGAAACACCATATATTTT; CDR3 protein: CASSDTGQIGNTIYF
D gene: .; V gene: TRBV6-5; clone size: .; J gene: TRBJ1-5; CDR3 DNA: TGTGCCAGCGAACCTCAAGGCAATCAGCCCCAGCATTTT; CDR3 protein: CASEPQGNQPQHF
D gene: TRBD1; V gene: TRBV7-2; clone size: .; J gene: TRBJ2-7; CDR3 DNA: TGTGCCAGCAGCTTATTCGGGACAGGGGGAAGTAGCGAGCAGTACTTC; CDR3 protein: CASSLFGTGGSSEQYF
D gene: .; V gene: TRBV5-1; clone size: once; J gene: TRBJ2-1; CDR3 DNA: TGCGCCAGCAGCTTGATGGCGAGCTCCTACAATGAGCAGTTCTTC; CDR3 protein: CASSLMASSYNEQFF
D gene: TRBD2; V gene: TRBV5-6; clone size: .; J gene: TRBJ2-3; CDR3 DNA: TGTGCCAGCAGCCCCGGACTAGCGAGCACAGATACGCAGTATTTT; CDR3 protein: CASSPGLASTDTQYF
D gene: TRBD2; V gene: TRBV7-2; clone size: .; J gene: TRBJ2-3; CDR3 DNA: TGTGCCAGCAGCTCCGGGACTAGCGGGAAAGATACGCAGTATTTT; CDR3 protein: CASSSGTSGKDTQYF
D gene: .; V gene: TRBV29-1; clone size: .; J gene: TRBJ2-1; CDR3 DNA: TGCAGCGTCCGACCCCTGGACTACTCCTACAATGAGCAGTTCTTC; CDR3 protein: CSVRPLDYSYNEQFF
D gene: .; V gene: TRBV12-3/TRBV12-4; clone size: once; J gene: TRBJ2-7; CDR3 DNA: TGTGCCAGCGTTCGTGGATTCTCCTACGAGCAGTACTTC; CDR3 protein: CASVRGFSYEQYF
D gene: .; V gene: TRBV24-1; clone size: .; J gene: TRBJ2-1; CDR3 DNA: TGTGCCACCAGGCTGGGCAATGAGCAGTTCTTC; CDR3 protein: CATRLGNEQFF
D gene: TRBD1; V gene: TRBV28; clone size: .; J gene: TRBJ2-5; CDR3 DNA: TGTGCCAGCAGTTTTCAACCGGGACAGGGAGATAAGAGGACCCAGTACTTC; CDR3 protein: CASSFQPGQGDKRTQYF
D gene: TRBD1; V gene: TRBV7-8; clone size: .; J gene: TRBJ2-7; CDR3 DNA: TGTGCCAGCAGTCACAGGGGTTCGTACGAGCAGTACTTC; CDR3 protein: CASSHRGSYEQYF
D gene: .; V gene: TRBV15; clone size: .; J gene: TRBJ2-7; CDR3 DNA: TGTGCCACTAATAAGGGGGTGGGATACGAGCAGTACTTC; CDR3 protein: CATNKGVGYEQYF
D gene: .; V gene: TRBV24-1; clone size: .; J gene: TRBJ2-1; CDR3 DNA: TGTGCCACCAGTGACCCCCGGGGGCTGGGGGGGACTGAGCAGTTCTTC; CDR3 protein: CATSDPRGLGGTEQFF
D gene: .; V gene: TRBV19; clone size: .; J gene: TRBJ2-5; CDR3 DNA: TGTGCCAGTAGTACCCGGTGGACAGAAGAGACCCAGTACTTC; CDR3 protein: CASSTRWTEETQYF
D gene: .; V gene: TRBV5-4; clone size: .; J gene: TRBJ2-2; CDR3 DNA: TGTGCCAGCAGCTCGGGAACCGGGGAGCTGTTTTTT; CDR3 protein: CASSSGTGELFF
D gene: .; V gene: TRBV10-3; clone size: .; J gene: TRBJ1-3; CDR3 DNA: TGTGCCATCAGTGATGGTCTGGGGTCAGGAAACACCATATATTTT; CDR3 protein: CAISDGLGSGNTIYF
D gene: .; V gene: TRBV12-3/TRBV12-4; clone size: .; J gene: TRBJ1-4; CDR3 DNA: TGTGCCAGCAGACTCTCAACTAATGAAAAACTGTTTTTT; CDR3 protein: CASRLSTNEKLFF
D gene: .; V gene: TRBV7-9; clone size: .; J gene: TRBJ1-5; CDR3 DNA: TGTGCCAGCAGCCCCGGGGGAAATTATAGCAATCAGCCCCAGCATTTT; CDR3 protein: CASSPGGNYSNQPQHF
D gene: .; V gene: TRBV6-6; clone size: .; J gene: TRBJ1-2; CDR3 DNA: TGTGCCAGCAGCCCACCGGGGACCTATGGCTACACCTTC; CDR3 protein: CASSPPGTYGYTF
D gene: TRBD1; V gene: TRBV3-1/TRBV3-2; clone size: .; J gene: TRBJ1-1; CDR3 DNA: TGTGCCAGCAGCCAAGACAGGGGGCTCGGGACTGAAGCTTTCTTT; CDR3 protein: CASSQDRGLGTEAFF
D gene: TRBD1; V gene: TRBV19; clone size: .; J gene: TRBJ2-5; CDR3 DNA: TGTGCCAGTACCCCGGGACAGGGGGAAGAGACCCAGTACTTC; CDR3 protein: CASTPGQGEETQYF
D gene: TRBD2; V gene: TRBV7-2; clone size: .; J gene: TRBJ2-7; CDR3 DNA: TGTGCCAGCAGGACGGGGAAGCGGGAGGACTACGAGCAGTACTTC; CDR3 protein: CASRTGKREDYEQYF
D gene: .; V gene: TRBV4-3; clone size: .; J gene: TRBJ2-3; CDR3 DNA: TGCGCCAGCAGCGGAGTTCCATCTAGCACAGATACGCAGTATTTT; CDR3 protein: CASSGVPSSTDTQYF
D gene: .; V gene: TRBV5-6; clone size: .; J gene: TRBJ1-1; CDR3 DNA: TGTGCCAGCAGTTTTGGGATCCTCATGAACACTGAAGCTTTCTTT; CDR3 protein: CASSFGILMNTEAFF
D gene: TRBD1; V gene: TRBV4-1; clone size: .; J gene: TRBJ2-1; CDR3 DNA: TGCGCCAGCAGCCAAGGCCCGGACAGGGGGCGCGAGCCTGAGCAGTTCTTC; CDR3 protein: CASSQGPDRGREPEQFF
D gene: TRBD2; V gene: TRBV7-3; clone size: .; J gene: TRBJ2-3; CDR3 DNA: TGTGCCAGCAGTTTTAGCGGGAGGGCCGAGGATACGCAGTATTTT; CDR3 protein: CASSFSGRAEDTQYF
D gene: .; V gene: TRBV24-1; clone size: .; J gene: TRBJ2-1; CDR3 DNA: TGTGCCACCAGCCCCTCACAGAGCTACAATGAGCAGTTCTTC; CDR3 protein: CATSPSQSYNEQFF
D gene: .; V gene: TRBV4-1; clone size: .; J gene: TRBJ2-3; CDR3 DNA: TGCGCCAGCAGCCAAGACAGGGTTACAGATACGCAGTATTTT; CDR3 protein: CASSQDRVTDTQYF
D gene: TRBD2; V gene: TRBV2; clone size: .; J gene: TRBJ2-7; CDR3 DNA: TGTGCCAGCAGTGAACTCGGCGGGAGGTCCTACGAGCAGTACTTC; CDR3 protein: CASSELGGRSYEQYF
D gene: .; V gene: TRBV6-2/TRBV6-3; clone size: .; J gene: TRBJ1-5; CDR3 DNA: TGTGCCAGCAGTTACCTCAATGGACAGTCCGATAGCAATCAGCCCCAGCATTTT; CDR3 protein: CASSYLNGQSDSNQPQHF
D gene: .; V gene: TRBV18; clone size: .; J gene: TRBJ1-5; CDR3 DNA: TGTGCCAGCTCACCAGGACGGGGCAATCAGCCCCAGCATTTT; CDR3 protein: CASSPGRGNQPQHF
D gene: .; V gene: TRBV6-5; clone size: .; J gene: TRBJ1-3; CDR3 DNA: TGTGCCAGCAGCCGGGACGGTGACTCTGGAAACACCATATATTTT; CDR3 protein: CASSRDGDSGNTIYF
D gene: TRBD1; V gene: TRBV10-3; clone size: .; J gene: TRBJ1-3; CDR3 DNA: TGTGCCATCAGTGGGGGAGGGGGCCTCGGAAACACCATATATTTT; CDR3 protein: CAISGGGGLGNTIYF
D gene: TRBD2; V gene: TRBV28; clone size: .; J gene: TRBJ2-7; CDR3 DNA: TGTGCCAGCAGTCCGAGCGGGAGTGGATACGAGCAGTACTTC; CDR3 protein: CASSPSGSGYEQYF
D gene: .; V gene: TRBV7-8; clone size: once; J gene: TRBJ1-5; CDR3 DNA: TGTGCCAGCAGCTTACTAGGACGGACATATAGCAATCAGCCCCAGCATTTT; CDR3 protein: CASSLLGRTYSNQPQHF